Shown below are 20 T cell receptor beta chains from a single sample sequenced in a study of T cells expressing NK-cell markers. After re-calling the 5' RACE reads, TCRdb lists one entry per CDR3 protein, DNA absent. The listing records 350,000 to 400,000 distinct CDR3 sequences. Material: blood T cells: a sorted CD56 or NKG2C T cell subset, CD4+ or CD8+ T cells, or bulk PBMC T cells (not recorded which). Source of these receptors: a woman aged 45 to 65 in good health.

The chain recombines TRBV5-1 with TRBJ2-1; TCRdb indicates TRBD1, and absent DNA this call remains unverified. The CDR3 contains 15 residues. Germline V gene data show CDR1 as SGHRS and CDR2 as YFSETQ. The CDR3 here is CASSSPGRSPTEQFF.

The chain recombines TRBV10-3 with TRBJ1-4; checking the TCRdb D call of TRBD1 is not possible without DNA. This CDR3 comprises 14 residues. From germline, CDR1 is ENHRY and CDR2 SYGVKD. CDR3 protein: CAIRNQGSGEKLFF.

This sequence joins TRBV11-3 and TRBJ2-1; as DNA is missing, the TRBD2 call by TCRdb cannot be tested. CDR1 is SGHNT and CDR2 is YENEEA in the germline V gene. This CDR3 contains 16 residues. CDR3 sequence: CASSLAGLAGGNEQFF.

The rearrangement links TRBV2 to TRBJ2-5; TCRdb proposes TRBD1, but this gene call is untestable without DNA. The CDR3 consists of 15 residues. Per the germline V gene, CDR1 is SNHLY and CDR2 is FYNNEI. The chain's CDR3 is CASSTSRDRQETQYF.

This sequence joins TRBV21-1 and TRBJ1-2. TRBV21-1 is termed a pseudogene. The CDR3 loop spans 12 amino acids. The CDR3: CASSKGNVGYTF.

CDR3 sequence reads: CASSQPVLYGYTF. The chain uses TRBV6-2 or TRBV6-3 and TRBJ1-2. Germline V gives CDR1 MNHEY, CDR2 SVGEGT. The CDR3 runs to 13 residues.

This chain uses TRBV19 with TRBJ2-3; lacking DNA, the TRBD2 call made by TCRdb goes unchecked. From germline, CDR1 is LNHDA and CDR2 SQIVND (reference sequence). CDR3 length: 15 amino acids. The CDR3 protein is CASSEGTSGGDTQYF.

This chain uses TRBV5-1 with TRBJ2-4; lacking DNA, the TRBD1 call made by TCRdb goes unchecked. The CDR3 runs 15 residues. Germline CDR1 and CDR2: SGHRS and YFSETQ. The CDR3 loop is CASSSTPGNKNIQYF. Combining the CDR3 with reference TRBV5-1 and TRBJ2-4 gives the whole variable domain KAGVTQTPRYLIKTRGQQVTLSCSPISGHRSVSWYQQTPGQGLQFLFEYFSETQRNKGNFPGRFSGRQFSNSRSEMNVSTLELGDSALYLCASSSTPGNKNIQYFGAGTRLSVL.

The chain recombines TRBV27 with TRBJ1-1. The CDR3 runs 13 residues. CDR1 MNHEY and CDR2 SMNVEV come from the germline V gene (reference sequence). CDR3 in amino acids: CASSWWSDTEAFF.

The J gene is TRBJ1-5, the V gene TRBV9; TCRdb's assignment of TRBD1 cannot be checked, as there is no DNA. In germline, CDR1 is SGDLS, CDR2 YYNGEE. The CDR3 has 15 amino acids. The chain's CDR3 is CASSPRGQTNQPQHF.

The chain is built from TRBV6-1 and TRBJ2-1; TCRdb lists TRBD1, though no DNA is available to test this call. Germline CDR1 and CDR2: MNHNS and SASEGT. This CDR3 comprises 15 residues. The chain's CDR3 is CASSRTDYSYNEQFF.

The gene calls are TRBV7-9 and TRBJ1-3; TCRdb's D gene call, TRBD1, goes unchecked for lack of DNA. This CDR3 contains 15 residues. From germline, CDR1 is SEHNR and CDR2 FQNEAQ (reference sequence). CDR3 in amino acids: CASSYGQPFGNTIYF.

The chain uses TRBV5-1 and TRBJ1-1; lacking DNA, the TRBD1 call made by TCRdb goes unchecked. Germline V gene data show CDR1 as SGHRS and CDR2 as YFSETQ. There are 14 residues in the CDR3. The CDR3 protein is CASSLEGRGTEAFF.

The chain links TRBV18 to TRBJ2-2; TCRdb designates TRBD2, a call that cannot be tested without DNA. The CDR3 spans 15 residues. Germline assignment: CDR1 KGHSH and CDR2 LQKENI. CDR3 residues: CASLSRLEDTGELFF.

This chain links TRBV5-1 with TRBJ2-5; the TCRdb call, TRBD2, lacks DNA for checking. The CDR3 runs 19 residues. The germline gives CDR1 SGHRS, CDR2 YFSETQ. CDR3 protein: CASSLLVASGKVNQETQYF.

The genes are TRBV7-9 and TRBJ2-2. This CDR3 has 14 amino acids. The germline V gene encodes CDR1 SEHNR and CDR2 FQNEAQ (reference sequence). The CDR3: CASSFRLKAGELFF.

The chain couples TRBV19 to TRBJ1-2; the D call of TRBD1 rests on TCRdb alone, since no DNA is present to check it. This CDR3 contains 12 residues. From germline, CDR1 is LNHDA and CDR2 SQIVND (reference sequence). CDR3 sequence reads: CASMGEGYGYTF.

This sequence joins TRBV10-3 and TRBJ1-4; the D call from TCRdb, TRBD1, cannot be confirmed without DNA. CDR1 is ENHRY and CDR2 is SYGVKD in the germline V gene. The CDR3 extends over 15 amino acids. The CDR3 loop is CAISESGTRNEKLFF.

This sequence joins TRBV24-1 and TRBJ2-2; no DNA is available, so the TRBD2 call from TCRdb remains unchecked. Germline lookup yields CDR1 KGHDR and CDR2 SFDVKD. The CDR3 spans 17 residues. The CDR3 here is CATSNSGRYRDTGELFF.

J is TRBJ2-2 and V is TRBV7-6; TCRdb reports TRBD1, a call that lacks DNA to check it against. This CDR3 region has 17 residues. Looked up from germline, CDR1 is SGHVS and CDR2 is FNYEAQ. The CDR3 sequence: CASSRGAGGKNTGELFF.